Following are 14 T cell receptor beta chains from one sample sequenced in a study of blood T cell repertoires in COVID-19 (dated by TCRdb to between 2020 and 2021). Receptors were amplified or captured by the immunoSEQ multiplex PCR assay. This is the immuneACCESS table as TCRdb keeps it, with only in-frame sequences that have V and J called. A part of the clones is gone; compared with another copy, unresolved V genes explain less than half, and the rest is unexplained. The sample records 35,000 to 45,000 clones, over 75% of which are singletons. The ten biggest clones cover 25% to 35% of the sample. What was sequenced was peripheral blood. These receptors were obtained from a man aged 60 to 75 with acute or convalescent COVID-19.

The rearrangement links TRBV9 to TRBJ2-3; no reliable D call. The CDR3 sequence is 15 residues long. Per germline, CDR1 SGDLS and CDR2 YYNGEE. The V end lost 1 base, the J end lost 1 base, and 10 bases lay between the germline ends. The CDR3 DNA reads TGTGCCAGCAGCGTATCAGGTCATGGCACAGATACGCAGTATTTT. It codes for CASSVSGHGTDTQYF.

V gene TRBV6-5 combines with J gene TRBJ1-5, with D perhaps TRBD1 (6 bases). The CDR3 contains 14 residues. V was clipped by 6 bases and J by 4 bases, with 13 bases between them. CDR1 is MNHEY and CDR2 is SVGAGI in the germline V gene. CDR3 residues: CASSLQGGNQPQHF. The CDR3 DNA reads as TGTGCCAGCAGCCTACAGGGTGGAAATCAGCCCCAGCATTTT.

The V gene is TRBV10-3, the J gene TRBJ2-2, with a weak D call TRBD2 (6 bases). The CDR3 sequence is 14 residues long. Germline CDR1 reads ENHRY; CDR2 reads SYGVKD. V was shortened by 11 bases and J by 0 bases, with 13 bases between the two germline ends. CDR3 sequence reads: CAGRGGANTGELFF. The DNA of the CDR3 is TGTGCCGGGCGCGGAGGGGCGAACACCGGGGAGCTGTTTTTT.

The V call is TRBV27, the J call TRBJ2-6; 8 nucleotides agree with TRBD1. V shed 6 bases, J shed 0 bases, and the junction held 19 bases outside the gene matches. The CDR3 spans 21 residues. From germline, CDR1 is MNHEY and CDR2 SMNVEV (reference sequence). CDR3: CASSPFWDRSKYSSGANVLTF. The CDR3 DNA reads TGTGCCAGCAGCCCCTTTTGGGACAGGAGTAAATACAGCTCTGGGGCCAACGTCCTGACTTTC.

This clone was detected once. The chain recombines TRBV28 with TRBJ2-3, with 7 positions matching TRBD2. The J segment lost 5 bases and the V segment lost 4 bases, leaving 9 bases of the junction unmatched. Germline V gene lookup returns CDR1 MDHEN and CDR2 SYDVKM. The CDR3 extends over 15 amino acids. The CDR3 DNA reads TGTGCCAGCAGTTCCCCTAGCGGCGGAGGAGATACGCAGTATTTT. It yields the protein CASSSPSGGGDTQYF. Variable domain in full (rest from reference TRBV28 and TRBJ2-3): DVKVTQSSRYLVKRTGEKVFLECVQDMDHENMFWYRQDPGLGLRLIYFSYDVKMKEKGDIPEGYSVSREKKERFSLILESASTNQTSMYLCASSSPSGGGDTQYFGPGTRLTVL.

The chain carries TRBV6-1 and TRBJ2-5; D is perhaps TRBD2 (6 bases). Per germline, CDR1 MNHNS and CDR2 SASEGT. The germline V and J ends were trimmed by 0 bases and 7 bases, with 12 bases remaining between them. The CDR3 extends over 14 amino acids. This chain's CDR3 is CASSEAPGRGTQYF. CDR3 sequence (DNA): TGTGCCAGCAGTGAAGCACCCGGGCGGGGGACCCAGTACTTC.

This rearrangement joins TRBV5-1 to TRBJ1-1, with D unclear. Germline V CDR1 and CDR2: SGHRS, YFSETQ. The CDR3 loop spans 14 amino acids. Trimming cost V 4 bases and J 8 bases, with 18 bases left between them. CDR3 amino acids: CASSPLGLSEEAFF. CDR3 DNA: TGCGCCAGCAGCCCGTTAGGTCTCAGCGAGGAAGCTTTCTTT.

This clone was seen a few times. This chain uses TRBV11-2 with TRBJ1-3, with 7 bases lining up with TRBD1. There are 16 residues in the CDR3. CDR1 is SGHAT, CDR2 FQNNGV, per germline. Trimming took 5 bases from V and 3 from J; bases not matched to a gene: 10. The CDR3 nucleotides are TGTGCCAGCAGCCTTACTCCGGGACAGCATGGAAACACCATATATTTT. This translates into CASSLTPGQHGNTIYF. Complete variable domain (other parts from reference TRBV11-2 and TRBJ1-3): EAGVAQSPRYKIIEKRQSVAFWCNPISGHATLYWYQQILGQGPKLLIQFQNNGVVDDSQLPKDRFSAERLKGVDSTLKIQPAKLEDSAVYLCASSLTPGQHGNTIYFGEGSWLTVV.

The V and J genes are TRBV6-5 and TRBJ2-5, with D maybe TRBD2 (6 bases). Germline-derived CDR1 and CDR2 are MNHEY and SVGAGI. The CDR3 has 15 residues. Trimming pared 0 bases from V and 9 bases from J, leaving 17 bases between. CDR3 sequence reads: CASSYSSGDPGSQYF. The CDR3 nucleotides are TGTGCCAGCAGTTACTCCTCGGGAGACCCTGGATCCCAGTACTTC.

In its sample, this clone was seen once. V usage is TRBV12-3 or TRBV12-4 and J usage is TRBJ2-1; 8 bases match TRBD1. Trimming took 7 bases from V and 10 from J; bases not matched to a gene: 9. The CDR3 consists of 13 residues. The CDR3 loop is CASTQDRADEQFF. The CDR3 nucleotides read TGTGCCAGCACCCAGGACAGGGCCGACGAGCAGTTCTTC.

Only a few counts were recorded for this clone. The J gene is TRBJ1-1, the V gene TRBV5-1; TRBD1 matches at 7 bases. Looked up from germline, CDR1 is SGHRS and CDR2 is YFSETQ. The V and J ends lost 4 bases and 1 base, in that order; junction bases with no gene match: 10. The CDR3 extends over 16 amino acids. CDR3 residues: CASSVPTGSRNTEAFF. The CDR3 DNA sequence: TGCGCCAGCAGCGTGCCGACAGGGAGTAGGAACACTGAAGCTTTCTTT.

In its sample, this clone was seen a few times. The chain is built from TRBV7-2 and TRBJ2-7; the D gene is possibly TRBD2 (6 bases). This CDR3 has 14 amino acids. Germline V lookup: CDR1 SGHTA, CDR2 FQGNSA. The V end was cut by 2 bases, the J end by 4 bases, with 12 bases between. Written as DNA, the CDR3 is TGTGCCAGCAGCTTACAACTAGCTGGTTACGAGCAGTACTTC. Encoded protein: CASSLQLAGYEQYF.

This clone was recorded a few times. V usage is TRBV7-9 and J usage is TRBJ1-2; D is unclear. Trimming left V 5 bases short and J 7 bases short, with 23 bases between. The CDR3 runs 16 residues. The germline V gene encodes CDR1 SEHNR and CDR2 FQNEAQ (reference sequence). The CDR3 DNA follows: TGTGCCAGCAGCCCCTGGTTGGCGGGTTCGGCGGCTGGCTACACCTTC. Translating gives CASSPWLAGSAAGYTF.

V usage is TRBV11-3 and J usage is TRBJ2-1, with D possibly being TRBD2 (6 bases). Deletions cut 5 bases from V and 3 bases from J, with 17 bases between. The CDR3 length is 16 residues. CDR1 SGHNT and CDR2 YENEEA come from the germline V gene. CDR3 sequence reads: CASSGGVSGYYNEQFF. DNA of the CDR3: TGTGCCAGCAGCGGAGGGGTTTCAGGCTACTACAATGAGCAGTTCTTC.